One sample yielded the 6 T cell receptor beta chains listed below, sequenced in a study of beta chain features in type 1 diabetes. Study results and caveats: Type 1 diabetes patients showed a moderate but significant shortening of TCRB CDR3s in all four CD4+ subsets.

Antigen specificity for these receptors is unknown. All of the isolated RNA was reverse transcribed, so expressed TCRB transcripts were sequenced. Generated by immunoSEQ multiplex PCR, the TCRdb table keeps only in-frame clones and is missing some. This table holds 640,000 or so clones, roughly 13% found once. Material: naive CD4+ T cells from blood. The receptors derive from a man between 18 and 29 years old with type 1 diabetes.

This sequence joins TRBV30 and TRBJ2-7; 10 bases match TRBD1. Per the germline V gene, CDR1 is GTSNPN and CDR2 is SVGIG (reference sequence). V dropped 2 bases and J dropped 4; count of bases not matched to a gene: 8. The CDR3 is made up of 15 amino acids. The CDR3 sequence is CAWSLSGTGVYEQYF. In nucleotides, the CDR3 is TGTGCCTGGAGTCTCTCCGGGACAGGGGTTTACGAGCAGTACTTC.

The V call is TRBV6-5, the J call TRBJ2-7; D is ambiguous. Between the trimmed V and J ends, which lost 2 bases and 2 bases, there was a span of 10 bases. There are 14 residues in the CDR3. The germline V gene has CDR1 MNHEY and CDR2 SVGAGI. The DNA of the CDR3 is TGTGCCAGCAGTTACCTGGTAGGGCCCTACGAGCAGTACTTC. This codes for CASSYLVGPYEQYF.

This clone turned up a few times. V and J are TRBV7-9 and TRBJ2-5, with D possibly matching TRBD2 (5 bases). CDR3 length equals 14 residues. Germline CDR1 and CDR2: SEHNR and FQNEAQ (reference sequence). The ends were cut back, 2 bases at V and 0 bases at J, with 7 bases in the middle. CDR3 sequence: CASSLSGNQETQYF. DNA of the CDR3: TGTGCCAGCAGCTTATCCGGGAACCAAGAGACCCAGTACTTC.

The CDR3 spells CASSELERWQPQHF. DNA of the CDR3: TGTGCCAGCAGTGAGTTGGAGAGGTGGCAGCCCCAGCATTTT. This chain uses TRBV2 with TRBJ1-5; D not resolved. In germline, CDR1 is SNHLY, CDR2 FYNNEI. CDR3 length equals 14 residues. The V end lost 3 bases, the J end lost 7 bases, and 13 bases lay between the germline ends.

The V and J genes are TRBV7-2 and TRBJ2-1; 9 nucleotides match TRBD1. Unmatched junction bases numbered 1, after V lost 1 base and J lost 6 bases. This CDR3 is 14 amino acids long. Germline V CDR1 and CDR2: SGHTA, FQGNSA. CDR3 sequence: CASSLGGQGNEQFF. The CDR3 coding sequence is TGTGCCAGCAGCTTAGGGGGACAGGGCAATGAGCAGTTCTTC.

Comments on this clone: This same CDR3 is encoded by further DNA sequences in the sample. This rearrangement joins TRBV15 to TRBJ2-5, with D tentatively TRBD1 (6 bases). The V and J ends lost 0 bases and 2 bases respectively, with 10 bases between them. Germline V gene lookup returns CDR1 LNHNV and CDR2 YYDKDF (reference sequence). This CDR3 spans 15 amino acids. The CDR3 protein is CATSRDRGQQETQYF. DNA of the CDR3: TGTGCCACCAGCAGAGACAGGGGACAACAAGAGACCCAGTACTTC. Variable domain in full (rest from reference TRBV15 and TRBJ2-5): DAMVIQNPRYQVTQFGKPVTLSCSQTLNHNVMYWYQQKSSQAPKLLFHYYDKDFNNEADTPDNFQSRRPNTSFCFLDIRSPGLGDTAMYLCATSRDRGQQETQYFGPGTRLLVL.